This TCR beta chain was retrieved from a study of T cell repertoires in aging, cancer and after chemotherapy. Study outcomes and limitations: In each cancer cohort, median generation probability increased across chemotherapy, suggesting thymic output rebounded.

With respect to this clonotype: Its specificity is not known.

Multiplex touch-down PCR with TRB-A/B primers amplified rearranged V-D-J TRB sequences. One entry per CDR3 protein results from TCRdb running MiXCR on the multiplex PCR reads. The table shows some 19,000 distinct CDR3 sequences, with about two fifths occurring only once. Peripheral blood genomic DNA, not sorted cells or RNA, was the template. Trimming shortened V by 7 bases and J by 8 bases, and 23 bases separated the two germline ends. The CDR3 contains 15 residues. The germline CDR1 and CDR2 sequences are MNHEY and SVGEGT. The sequence derives from a human donor with a solid tumor. This rearrangement joins TRBV6-2 or TRBV6-3 to TRBJ1-2; D is possibly TRBD1 (5 bases). Sequences were obtained from blood. The CDR3: CASTPADIWEIGYTF. Written as DNA, the CDR3 is TGTGCCAGCACACCGGCGGACATCTGGGAAATCGGCTACACCTTC.